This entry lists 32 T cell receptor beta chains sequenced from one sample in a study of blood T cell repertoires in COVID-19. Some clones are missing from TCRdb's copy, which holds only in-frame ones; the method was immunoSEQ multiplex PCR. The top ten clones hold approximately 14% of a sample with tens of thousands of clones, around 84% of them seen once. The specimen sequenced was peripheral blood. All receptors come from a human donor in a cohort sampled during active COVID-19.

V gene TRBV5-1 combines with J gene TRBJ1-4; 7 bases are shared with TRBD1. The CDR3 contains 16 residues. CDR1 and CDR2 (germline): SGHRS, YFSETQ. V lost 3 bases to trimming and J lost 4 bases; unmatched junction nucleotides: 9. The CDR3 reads CASSWAGTEGNEKLFF. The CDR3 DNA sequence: TGCGCCAGCAGCTGGGCGGGGACAGAGGGTAATGAAAAACTGTTTTTT.

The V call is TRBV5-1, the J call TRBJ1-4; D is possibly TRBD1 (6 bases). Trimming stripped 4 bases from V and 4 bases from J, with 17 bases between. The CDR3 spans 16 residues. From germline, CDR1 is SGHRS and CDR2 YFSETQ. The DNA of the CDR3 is TGCGCCAGCAGCCCCCAGGGGACGGACAATAATGAAAAACTGTTTTTT. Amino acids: CASSPQGTDNNEKLFF.

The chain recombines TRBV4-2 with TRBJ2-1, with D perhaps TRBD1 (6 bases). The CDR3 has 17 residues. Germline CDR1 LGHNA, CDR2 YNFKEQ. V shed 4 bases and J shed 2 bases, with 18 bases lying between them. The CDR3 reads CASSRTSTGSTYNEQFF. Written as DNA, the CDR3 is TGTGCCAGCAGCCGGACCTCTACAGGGTCTACCTACAATGAGCAGTTCTTC.

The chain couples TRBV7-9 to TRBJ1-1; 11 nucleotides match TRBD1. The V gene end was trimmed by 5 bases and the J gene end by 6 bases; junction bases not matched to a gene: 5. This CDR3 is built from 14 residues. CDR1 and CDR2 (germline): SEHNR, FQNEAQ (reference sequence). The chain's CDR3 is CASSLGQGAAEAFF. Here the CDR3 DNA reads TGTGCCAGCAGCCTCGGACAGGGGGCCGCTGAAGCTTTCTTT.

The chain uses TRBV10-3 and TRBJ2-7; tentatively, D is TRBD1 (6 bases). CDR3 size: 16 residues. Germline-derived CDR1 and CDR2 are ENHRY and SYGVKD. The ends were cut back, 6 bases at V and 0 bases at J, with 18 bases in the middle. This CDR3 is CAISSSGTTRSYEQYF. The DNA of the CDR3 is TGTGCCATCAGCAGTTCCGGGACAACCCGCTCCTACGAGCAGTACTTC.

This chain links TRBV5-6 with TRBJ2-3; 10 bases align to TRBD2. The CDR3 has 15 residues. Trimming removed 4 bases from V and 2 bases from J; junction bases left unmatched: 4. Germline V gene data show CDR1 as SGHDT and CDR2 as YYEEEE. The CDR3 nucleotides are TGTGCCAGCAGCACCGGGACTAGCGCCACAGATACGCAGTATTTT. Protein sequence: CASSTGTSATDTQYF.

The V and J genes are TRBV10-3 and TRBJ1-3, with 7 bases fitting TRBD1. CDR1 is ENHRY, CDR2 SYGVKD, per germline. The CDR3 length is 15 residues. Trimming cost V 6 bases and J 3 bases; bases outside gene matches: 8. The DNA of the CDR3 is TGTGCCATCAGGCCCACAGGGGTCGTTGGAAACACCATATATTTT. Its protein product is CAIRPTGVVGNTIYF.

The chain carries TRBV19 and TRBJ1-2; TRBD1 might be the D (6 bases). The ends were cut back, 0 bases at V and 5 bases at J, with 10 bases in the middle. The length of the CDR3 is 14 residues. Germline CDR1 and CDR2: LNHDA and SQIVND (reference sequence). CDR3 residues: CASSIDRGQYGYTF. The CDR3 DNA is TGTGCCAGTAGTATAGATCGAGGACAGTATGGCTACACCTTC. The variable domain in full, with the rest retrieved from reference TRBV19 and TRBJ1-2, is DGGITQSPKYLFRKEGQNVTLSCEQNLNHDAMYWYRQDPGQGLRLIYYSQIVNDFQKGDIAEGYSVSREKKESFPLTVTSAQKNPTAFYLCASSIDRGQYGYTFGSGTRLTVV.

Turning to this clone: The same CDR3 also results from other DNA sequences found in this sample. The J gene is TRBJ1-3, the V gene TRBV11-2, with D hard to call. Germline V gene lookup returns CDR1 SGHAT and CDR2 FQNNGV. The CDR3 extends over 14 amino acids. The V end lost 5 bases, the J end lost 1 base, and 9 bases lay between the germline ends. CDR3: CASSPDTSGNTIYF. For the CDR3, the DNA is TGTGCCAGCAGCCCCGACACTTCTGGAAACACCATATATTTT.

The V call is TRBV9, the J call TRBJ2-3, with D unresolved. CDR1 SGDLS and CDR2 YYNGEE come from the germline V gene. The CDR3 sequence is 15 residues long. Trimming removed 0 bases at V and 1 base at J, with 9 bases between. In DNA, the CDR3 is TGTGCCAGCAGCGTAGGTACGGGTCGCACAGATACGCAGTATTTT. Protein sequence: CASSVGTGRTDTQYF.

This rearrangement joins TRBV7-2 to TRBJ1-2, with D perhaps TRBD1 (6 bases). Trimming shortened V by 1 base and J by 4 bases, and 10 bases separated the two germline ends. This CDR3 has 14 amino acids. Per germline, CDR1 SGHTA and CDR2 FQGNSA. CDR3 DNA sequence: TGTGCCAGCAGCTTAGACAGGGCCTCCTATGGCTACACCTTC. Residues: CASSLDRASYGYTF. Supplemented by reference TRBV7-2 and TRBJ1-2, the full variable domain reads GAGVSQSPSNKVTEKGKDVELRCDPISGHTALYWYRQSLGQGLEFLIYFQGNSAPDKSGLPSDRFSAERTGGSVSTLTIQRTQQEDSAVYLCASSLDRASYGYTFGSGTRLTVV.

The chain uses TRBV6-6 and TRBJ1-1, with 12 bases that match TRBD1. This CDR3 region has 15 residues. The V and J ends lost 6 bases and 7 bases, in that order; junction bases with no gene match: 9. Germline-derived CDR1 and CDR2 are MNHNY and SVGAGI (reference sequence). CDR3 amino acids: CASRPRGTGGNEAFF. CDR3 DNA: TGTGCCAGCAGACCCCGGGGGACAGGGGGCAATGAAGCTTTCTTT.

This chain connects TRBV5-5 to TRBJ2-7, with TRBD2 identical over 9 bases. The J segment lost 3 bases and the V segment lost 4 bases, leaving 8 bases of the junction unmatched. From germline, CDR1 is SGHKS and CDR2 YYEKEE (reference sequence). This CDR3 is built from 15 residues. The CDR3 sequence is CASSRGAGGFYEQYF. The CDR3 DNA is TGTGCCAGCAGCCGGGGCGCGGGGGGGTTCTACGAGCAGTACTTC.

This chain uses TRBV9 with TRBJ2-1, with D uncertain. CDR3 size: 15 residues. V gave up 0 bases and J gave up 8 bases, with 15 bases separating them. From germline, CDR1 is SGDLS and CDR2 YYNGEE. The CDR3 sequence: CASSVAVAAGYEQFF. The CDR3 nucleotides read TGTGCCAGCAGCGTAGCTGTAGCCGCCGGCTATGAGCAGTTCTTC.

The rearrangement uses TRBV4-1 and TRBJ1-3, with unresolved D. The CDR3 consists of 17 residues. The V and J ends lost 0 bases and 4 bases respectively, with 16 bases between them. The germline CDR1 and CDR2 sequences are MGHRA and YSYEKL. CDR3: CASSQDTTSTRGNTIYF. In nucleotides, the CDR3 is TGCGCCAGCAGCCAAGATACGACGTCCACGAGGGGAAACACCATATATTTT.

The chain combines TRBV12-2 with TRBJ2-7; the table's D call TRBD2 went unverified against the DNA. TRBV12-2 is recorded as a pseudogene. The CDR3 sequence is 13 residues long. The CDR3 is CASRFAGVYEQYF. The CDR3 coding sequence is TGTGCAAGTCGCTTCGCGGGGGTCTACGAGCAGTACTTC.

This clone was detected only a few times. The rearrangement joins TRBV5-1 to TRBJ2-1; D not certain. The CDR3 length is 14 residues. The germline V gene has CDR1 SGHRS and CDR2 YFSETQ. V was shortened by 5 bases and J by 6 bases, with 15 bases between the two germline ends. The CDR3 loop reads CASRGLEFSNEQFF. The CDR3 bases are TGCGCCAGCAGAGGCCTAGAATTTAGCAATGAGCAGTTCTTC.

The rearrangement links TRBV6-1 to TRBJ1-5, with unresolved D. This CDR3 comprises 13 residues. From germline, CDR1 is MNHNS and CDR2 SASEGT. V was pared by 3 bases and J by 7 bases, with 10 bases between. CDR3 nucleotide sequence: TGTGCCAGCAGTGATGTAGTTGAACAGCCCCAGCATTTT. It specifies CASSDVVEQPQHF.

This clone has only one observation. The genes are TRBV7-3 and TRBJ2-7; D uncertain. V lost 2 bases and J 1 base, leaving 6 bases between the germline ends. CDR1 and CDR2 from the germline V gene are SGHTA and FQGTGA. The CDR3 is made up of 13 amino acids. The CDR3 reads CASSLGPSYEQYF. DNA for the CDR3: TGTGCCAGCAGCTTAGGCCCTTCCTACGAGCAGTACTTC.

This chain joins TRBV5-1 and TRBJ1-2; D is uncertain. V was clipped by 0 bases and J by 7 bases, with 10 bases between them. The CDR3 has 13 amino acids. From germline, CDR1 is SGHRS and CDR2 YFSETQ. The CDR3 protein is CASSLDLRSGYTF. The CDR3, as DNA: TGCGCCAGCAGCTTGGATCTCAGAAGTGGCTACACCTTC.

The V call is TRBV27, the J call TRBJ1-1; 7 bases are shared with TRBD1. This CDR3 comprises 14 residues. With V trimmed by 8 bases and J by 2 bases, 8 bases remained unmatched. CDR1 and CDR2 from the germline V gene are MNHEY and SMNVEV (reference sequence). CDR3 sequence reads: CASLPGQLNTEAFF. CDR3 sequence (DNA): TGTGCCAGCCTACCGGGACAGTTAAACACTGAAGCTTTCTTT.

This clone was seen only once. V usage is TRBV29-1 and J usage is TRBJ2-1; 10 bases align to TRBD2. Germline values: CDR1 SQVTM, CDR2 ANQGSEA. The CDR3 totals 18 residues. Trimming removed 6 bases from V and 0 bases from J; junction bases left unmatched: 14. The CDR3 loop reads CSVATSGLTSSSYNEQFF. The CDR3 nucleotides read TGCAGCGTCGCGACTAGCGGGCTGACCTCTAGCTCCTACAATGAGCAGTTCTTC.

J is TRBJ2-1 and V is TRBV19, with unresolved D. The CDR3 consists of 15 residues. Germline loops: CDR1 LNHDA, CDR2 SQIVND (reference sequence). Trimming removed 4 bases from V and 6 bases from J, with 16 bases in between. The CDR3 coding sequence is TGTGCCAGTAGTAAGCGAAAAGGCCCCGGCAATGAGCAGTTCTTC. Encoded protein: CASSKRKGPGNEQFF.

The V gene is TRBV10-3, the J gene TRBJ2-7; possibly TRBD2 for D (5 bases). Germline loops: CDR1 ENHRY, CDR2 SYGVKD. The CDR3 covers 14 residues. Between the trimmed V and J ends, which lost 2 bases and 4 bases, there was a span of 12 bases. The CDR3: CAISEGTGGYEQYF. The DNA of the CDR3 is TGTGCCATCAGTGAGGGTACCGGAGGATACGAGCAGTACTTC.

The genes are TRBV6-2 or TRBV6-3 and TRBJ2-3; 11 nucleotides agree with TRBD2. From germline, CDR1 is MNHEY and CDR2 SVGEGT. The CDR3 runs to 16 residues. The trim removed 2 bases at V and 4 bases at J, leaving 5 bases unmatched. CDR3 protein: CASSYQTSGVSDTQYF. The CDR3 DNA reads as TGTGCCAGCAGTTACCAGACTAGCGGGGTGTCAGATACGCAGTATTTT.

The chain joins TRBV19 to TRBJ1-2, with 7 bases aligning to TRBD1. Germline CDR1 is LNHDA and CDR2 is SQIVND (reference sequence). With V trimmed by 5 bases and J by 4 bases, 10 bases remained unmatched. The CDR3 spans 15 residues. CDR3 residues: CASSPSTGSLYGYTF. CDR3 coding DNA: TGTGCCAGTAGTCCCTCGACAGGGTCCCTCTATGGCTACACCTTC.

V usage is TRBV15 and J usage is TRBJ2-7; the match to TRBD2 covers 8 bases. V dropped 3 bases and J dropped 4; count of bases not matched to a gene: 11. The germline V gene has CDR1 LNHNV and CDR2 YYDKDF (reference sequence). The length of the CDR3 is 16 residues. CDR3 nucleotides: TGTGCCACCAGCAGTGCGGCGGGGGGCAGGGGTTACGAGCAGTACTTC. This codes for CATSSAAGGRGYEQYF.

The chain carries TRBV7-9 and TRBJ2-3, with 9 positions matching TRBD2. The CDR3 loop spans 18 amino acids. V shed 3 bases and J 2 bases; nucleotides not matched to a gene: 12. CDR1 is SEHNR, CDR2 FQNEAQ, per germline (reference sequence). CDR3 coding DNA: TGTGCCAGCAGCTTGGGGACTAGCATTGGTTACGACACAGATACGCAGTATTTT. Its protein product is CASSLGTSIGYDTDTQYF.

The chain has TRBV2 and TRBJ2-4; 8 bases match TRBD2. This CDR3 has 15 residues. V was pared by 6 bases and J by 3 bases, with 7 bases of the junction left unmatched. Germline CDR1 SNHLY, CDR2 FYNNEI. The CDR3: CASSRGGLVKNIQYF. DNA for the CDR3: TGTGCCAGCAGCCGGGGGGGGCTGGTCAAAAACATTCAGTACTTC.

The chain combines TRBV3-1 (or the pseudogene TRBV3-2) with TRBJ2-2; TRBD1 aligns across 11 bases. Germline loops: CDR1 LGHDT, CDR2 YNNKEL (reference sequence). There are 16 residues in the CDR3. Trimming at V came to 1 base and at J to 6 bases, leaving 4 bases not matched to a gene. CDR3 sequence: CASSQAGQGAPGELFF. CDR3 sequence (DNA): TGTGCCAGCAGCCAAGCAGGACAGGGGGCTCCCGGGGAGCTGTTTTTT.

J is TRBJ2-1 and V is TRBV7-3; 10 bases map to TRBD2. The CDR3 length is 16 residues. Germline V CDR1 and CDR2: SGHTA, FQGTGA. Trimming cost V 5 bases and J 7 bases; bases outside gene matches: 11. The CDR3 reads CASSPRSGGALNEQFF. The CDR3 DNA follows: TGTGCCAGCAGCCCGCGGAGCGGGGGGGCCCTGAATGAGCAGTTCTTC.

CDR3 DNA: TGCGCCAGCAGCGGACAGGGTTTACCTGGGGCCAACGTCCTGACTTTC. It translates to CASSGQGLPGANVLTF. The chain carries TRBV5-1 and TRBJ2-6; 8 bases line up with TRBD1. Trimming cost V 4 bases and J 2 bases; bases outside gene matches: 5. The CDR3 covers 16 residues. Germline values: CDR1 SGHRS, CDR2 YFSETQ.